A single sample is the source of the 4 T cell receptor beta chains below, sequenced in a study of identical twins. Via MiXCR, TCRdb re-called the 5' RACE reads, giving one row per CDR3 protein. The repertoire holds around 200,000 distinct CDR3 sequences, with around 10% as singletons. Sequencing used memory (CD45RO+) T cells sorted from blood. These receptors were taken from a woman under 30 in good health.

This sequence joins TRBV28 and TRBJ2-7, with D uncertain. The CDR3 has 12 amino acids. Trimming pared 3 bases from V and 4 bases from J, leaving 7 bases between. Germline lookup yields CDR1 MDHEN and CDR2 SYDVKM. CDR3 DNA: TGTGCCAGCAGTTTGTTGTTTTACGAGCAGTACTTC. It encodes CASSLLFYEQYF.

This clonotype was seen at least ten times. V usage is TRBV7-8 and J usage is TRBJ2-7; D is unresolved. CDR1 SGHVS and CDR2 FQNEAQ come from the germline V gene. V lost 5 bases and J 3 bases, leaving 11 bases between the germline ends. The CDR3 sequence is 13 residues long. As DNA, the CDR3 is TGTGCCAGCAGCCATGACACCCTCTACGAGCAGTACTTC. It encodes CASSHDTLYEQYF.

As DNA, the CDR3 is TGCGCCAGCAGCTTGGAAGGTAGTAGAGGGGCTAACACTGAAGCTTTCTTT. Protein sequence: CASSLEGSRGANTEAFF. The rearrangement links TRBV5-1 to TRBJ1-1, with D possibly matching TRBD1 (5 bases). Between the trimmed V and J ends, which lost 0 bases and 2 bases, there was a span of 17 bases. Per the germline V gene, CDR1 is SGHRS and CDR2 is YFSETQ. The length of the CDR3 is 17 residues.

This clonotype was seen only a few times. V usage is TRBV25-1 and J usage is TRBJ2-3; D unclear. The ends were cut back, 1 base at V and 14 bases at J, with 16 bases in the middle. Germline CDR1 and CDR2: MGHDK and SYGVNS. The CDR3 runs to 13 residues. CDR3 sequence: CASSEFGVRSLYF. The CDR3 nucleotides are TGTGCCAGCAGTGAATTCGGCGTTCGGTCCCTGTATTTT.